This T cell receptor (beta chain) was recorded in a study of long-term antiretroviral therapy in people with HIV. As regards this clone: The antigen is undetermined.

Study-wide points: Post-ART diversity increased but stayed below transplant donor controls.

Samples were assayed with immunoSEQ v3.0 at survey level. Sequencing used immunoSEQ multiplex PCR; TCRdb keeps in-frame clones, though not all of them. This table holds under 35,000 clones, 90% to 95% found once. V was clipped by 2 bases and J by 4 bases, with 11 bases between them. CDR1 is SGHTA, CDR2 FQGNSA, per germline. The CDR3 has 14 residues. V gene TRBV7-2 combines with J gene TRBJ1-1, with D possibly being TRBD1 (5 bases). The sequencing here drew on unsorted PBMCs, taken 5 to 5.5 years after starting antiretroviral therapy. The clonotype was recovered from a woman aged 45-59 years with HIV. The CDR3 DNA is TGTGCCAGCAGCTTATATTTGCAGGGCACTGAAGCTTTCTTT. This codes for CASSLYLQGTEAFF.